The clone carrying this T cell receptor (beta chain) was observed at least ten times. J was trimmed by 0 bases and V by 3 bases; bases with no gene match: 10. The CDR3 is made up of 17 amino acids. Germline lookup yields CDR1 SGHVS and CDR2 FQNEAQ. This entry belongs to a study of CD8 T cells in ankylosing spondylitis. TCRdb re-called the 5' RACE reads with MiXCR, one entry per CDR3 protein. The repertoire holds about 130,000 distinct CDR3 sequences, with about 7% as singletons. The specimen was blood, either unsorted or a sorted T cell fraction (not recorded which). V usage is TRBV7-8 and J usage is TRBJ2-7, with TRBD1 matching 8 bases. The clonotype originates from a female donor with ankylosing spondylitis or in good health (not recorded which). For the CDR3, the DNA is TGTGCCAGCAGCTTTAGACAGGGGCTTATCCTCTCCTACGAGCAGTACTTC. Translating it yields CASSFRQGLILSYEQYF.